Sequencing of this T cell receptor (beta chain) was carried out in a study of T cell responses to AZD1222 COVID-19 vaccine. Method: immunoSEQ multiplex PCR; TCRdb's copy keeps in-frame clones and lacks some. The data contain approximately 100,000 clones, just over 90% of them singletons. In the case of this clone: The target antigen is unknown.

CDR3 length: 17 residues. Germline V gives CDR1 SGHKS, CDR2 YYEKEE (reference sequence). After removal of 4 bases from V and 7 bases from J, the junction contained 13 bases not matched to a gene. Pooling was applied to second doses at about 4 or about 12 weeks. Study-wide results and caveats: Among spike-specific TCRs, nearly half reportedly target unmutated variant regions. The donors showed a predominance of white British ancestry and of females, with possible underestimation of clonal diversity. Along spike, vaccine-associated CD4 TCRs were found throughout, with dominance at 160-218 and 743-854.

This receptor was taken from an adult who received the AZD1222 COVID-19 vaccine. The sample was peripheral blood, taken 28 days after the second AZD1222 dose. This rearrangement joins TRBV5-5 to TRBJ1-4; 10 bases are shared with TRBD1. The CDR3 region is CASSPGTGVGGGEKLFF. CDR3 nucleotide sequence: TGTGCCAGCAGCCCCGGGACAGGGGTAGGTGGGGGTGAAAAACTGTTTTTT.